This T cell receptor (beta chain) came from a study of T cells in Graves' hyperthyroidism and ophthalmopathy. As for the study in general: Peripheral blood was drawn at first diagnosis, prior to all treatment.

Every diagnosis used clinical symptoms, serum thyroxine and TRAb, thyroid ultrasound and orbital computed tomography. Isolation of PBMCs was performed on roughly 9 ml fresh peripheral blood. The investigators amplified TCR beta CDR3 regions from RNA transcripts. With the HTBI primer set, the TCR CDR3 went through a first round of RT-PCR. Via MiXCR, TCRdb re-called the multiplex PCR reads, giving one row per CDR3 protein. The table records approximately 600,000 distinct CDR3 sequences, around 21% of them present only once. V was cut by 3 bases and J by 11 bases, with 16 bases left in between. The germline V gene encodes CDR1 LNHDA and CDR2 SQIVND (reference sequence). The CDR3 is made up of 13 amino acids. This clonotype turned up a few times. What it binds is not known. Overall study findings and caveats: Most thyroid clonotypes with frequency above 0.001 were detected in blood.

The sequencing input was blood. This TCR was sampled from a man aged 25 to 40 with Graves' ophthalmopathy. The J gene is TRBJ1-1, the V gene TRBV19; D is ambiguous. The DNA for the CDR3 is TGTGCCAGTAGTATGGCGTGGGGTCGTTGGGCTTTCTTT. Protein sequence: CASSMAWGRWAFF.